Sequencing of this T cell receptor beta chain was carried out in a study of T cells in Graves' hyperthyroidism and ophthalmopathy. Losses at the gene ends were 1 base for V and 0 bases for J; bases not matched to a gene: 6. The CDR3 is made up of 17 amino acids. CDR1 and CDR2 (germline): DFQATT, SNEGSKA (reference sequence). Study-level findings and limits: The model predicted ophthalmopathy a median around 6.5 months before onset. Ophthalmopathy stood apart from stable hyperthyroidism in a 13 V-J model. Peripheral blood also featured most of the thyroid clonotypes expanded above 0.001.

Exclusion followed for patients with uncontrolled infection, other autoimmune disease, pregnancy or lactation. This clonotype occurred a few times. The antigen remains undetermined. Amplified TCR beta CDR3 regions came from RNA transcripts. The TCR CDR3 was amplified in a first-round RT-PCR using the HTBI primer set. TCRdb independently ran MiXCR on the multiplex PCR reads; one entry per CDR3 protein. The data show under 200,000 distinct CDR3 sequences, with 9.4% seen just once and over 20% held by the top ten. V is TRBV20-1 and J is TRBJ2-1; 10 nucleotides agree with TRBD2. Sequenced material: blood. This TCR came from a woman between 18 and 29 years old with Graves' hyperthyroidism that later progressed to Graves' ophthalmopathy. The CDR3 coding sequence is TGCAGTGCTAGAGGAGTTAGCGGGAGGAGCTCCTACAATGAGCAGTTCTTC. Encoded protein: CSARGVSGRSSYNEQFF.